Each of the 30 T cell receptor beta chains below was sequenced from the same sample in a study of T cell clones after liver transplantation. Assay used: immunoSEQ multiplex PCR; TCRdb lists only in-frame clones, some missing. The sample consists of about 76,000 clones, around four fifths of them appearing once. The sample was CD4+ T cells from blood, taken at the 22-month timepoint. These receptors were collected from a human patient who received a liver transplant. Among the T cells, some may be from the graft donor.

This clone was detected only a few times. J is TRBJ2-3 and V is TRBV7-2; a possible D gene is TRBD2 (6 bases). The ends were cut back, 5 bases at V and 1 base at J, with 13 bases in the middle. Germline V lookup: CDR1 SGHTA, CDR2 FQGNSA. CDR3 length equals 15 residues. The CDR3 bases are TGTGCCAGCAGCCAGGAGGGCCGGGGCACAGATACGCAGTATTTT. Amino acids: CASSQEGRGTDTQYF.

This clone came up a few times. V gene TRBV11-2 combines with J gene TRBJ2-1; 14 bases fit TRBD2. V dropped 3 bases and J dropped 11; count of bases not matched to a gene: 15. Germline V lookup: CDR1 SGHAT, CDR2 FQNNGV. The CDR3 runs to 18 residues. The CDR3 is CASSFGTSGRTNRMKQFF. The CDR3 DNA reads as TGTGCCAGCAGCTTCGGGACTAGCGGGAGAACTAACCGAATGAAGCAGTTCTTC.

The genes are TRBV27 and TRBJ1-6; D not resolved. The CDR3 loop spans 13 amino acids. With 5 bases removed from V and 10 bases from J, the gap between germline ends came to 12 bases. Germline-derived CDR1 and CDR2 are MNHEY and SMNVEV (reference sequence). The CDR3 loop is CASSRDPASPLHF. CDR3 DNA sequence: TGTGCCAGCAGTAGAGACCCAGCCTCACCCCTCCACTTT.

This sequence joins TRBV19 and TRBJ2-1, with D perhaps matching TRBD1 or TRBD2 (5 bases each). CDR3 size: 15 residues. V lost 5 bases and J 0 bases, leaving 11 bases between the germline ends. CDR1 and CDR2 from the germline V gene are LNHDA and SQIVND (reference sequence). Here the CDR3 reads CASSERGSSYNEQFF. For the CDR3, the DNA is TGTGCCAGTAGTGAGAGGGGAAGCTCCTACAATGAGCAGTTCTTC.

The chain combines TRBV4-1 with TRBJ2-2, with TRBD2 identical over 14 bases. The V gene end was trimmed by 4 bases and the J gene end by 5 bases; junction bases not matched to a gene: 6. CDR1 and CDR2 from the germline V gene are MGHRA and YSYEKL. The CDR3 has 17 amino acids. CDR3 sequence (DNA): TGCGCCAGCAGCCGGTCAGGACTAGCGGGAGGTACCGGGGAGCTGTTTTTT. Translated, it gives CASSRSGLAGGTGELFF.

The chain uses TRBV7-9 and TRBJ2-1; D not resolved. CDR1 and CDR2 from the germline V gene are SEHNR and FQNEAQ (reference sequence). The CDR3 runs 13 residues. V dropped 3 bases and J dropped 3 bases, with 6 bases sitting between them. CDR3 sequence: CASSFRYYNEQFF. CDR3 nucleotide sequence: TGTGCCAGCAGCTTTAGATACTACAATGAGCAGTTCTTC.

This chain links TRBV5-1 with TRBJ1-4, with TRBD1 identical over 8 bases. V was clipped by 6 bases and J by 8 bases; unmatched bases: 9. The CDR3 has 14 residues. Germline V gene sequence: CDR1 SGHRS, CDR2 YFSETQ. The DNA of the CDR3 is TGCGCCAGCACAGCGGCAGGGGGCGCGGAAAAACTGTTTTTT. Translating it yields CASTAAGGAEKLFF.

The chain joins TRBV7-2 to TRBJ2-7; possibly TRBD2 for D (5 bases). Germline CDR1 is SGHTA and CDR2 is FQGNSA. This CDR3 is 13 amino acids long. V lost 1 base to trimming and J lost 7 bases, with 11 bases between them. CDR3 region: CASSLEIPGEQYF. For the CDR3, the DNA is TGTGCCAGCAGCTTAGAGATCCCGGGAGAGCAGTACTTC. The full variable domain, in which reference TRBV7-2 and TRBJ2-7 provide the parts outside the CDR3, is GAGVSQSPSNKVTEKGKDVELRCDPISGHTALYWYRQSLGQGLEFLIYFQGNSAPDKSGLPSDRFSAERTGGSVSTLTIQRTQQEDSAVYLCASSLEIPGEQYFGPGTRLTVT.

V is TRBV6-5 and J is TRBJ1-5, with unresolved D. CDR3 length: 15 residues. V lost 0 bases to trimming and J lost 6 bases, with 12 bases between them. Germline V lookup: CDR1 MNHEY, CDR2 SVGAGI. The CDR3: CASSYSEGIGQPQHF. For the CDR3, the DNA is TGTGCCAGCAGTTACTCCGAGGGAATTGGTCAGCCCCAGCATTTT.

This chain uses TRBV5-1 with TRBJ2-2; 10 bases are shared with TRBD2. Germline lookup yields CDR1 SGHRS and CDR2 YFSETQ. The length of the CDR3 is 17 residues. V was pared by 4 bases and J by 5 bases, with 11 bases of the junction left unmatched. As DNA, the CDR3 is TGCGCCAGCAGCCTACGGACTAGCGGAGCGGGGACCGGGGAGCTGTTTTTT. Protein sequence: CASSLRTSGAGTGELFF.

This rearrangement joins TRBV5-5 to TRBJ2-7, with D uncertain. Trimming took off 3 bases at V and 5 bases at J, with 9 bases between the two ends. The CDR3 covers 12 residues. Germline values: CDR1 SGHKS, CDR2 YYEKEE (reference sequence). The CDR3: CASSSTAHEQYF. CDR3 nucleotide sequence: TGTGCCAGCAGCTCCACAGCCCACGAGCAGTACTTC.

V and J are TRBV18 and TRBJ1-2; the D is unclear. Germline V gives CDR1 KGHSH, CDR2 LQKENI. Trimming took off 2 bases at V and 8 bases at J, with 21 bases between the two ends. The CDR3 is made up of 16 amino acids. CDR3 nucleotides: TGTGCCAGCTCACCAGGATTCGGCGGTTCCACGGCGGGCTACACCTTC. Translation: CASSPGFGGSTAGYTF.

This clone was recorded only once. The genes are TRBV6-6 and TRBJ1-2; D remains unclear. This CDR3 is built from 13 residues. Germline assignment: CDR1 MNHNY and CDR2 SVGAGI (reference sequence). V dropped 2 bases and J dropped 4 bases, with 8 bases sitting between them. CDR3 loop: CASSYGEPYGYTF. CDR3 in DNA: TGTGCCAGCAGTTACGGAGAACCCTATGGCTACACCTTC.

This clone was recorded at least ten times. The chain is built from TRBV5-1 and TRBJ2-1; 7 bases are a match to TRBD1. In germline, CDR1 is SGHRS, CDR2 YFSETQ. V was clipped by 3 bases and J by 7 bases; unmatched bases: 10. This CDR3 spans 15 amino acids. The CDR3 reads CASSSGTALRNEQFF. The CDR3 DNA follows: TGCGCCAGCAGCTCCGGGACAGCGTTAAGAAATGAGCAGTTCTTC.

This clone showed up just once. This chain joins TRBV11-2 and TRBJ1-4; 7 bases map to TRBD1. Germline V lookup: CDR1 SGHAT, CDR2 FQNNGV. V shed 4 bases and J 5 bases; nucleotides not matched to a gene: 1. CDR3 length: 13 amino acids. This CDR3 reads CASSYRGNEKLFF. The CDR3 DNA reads TGTGCCAGCAGCTACAGGGGCAATGAAAAACTGTTTTTT.

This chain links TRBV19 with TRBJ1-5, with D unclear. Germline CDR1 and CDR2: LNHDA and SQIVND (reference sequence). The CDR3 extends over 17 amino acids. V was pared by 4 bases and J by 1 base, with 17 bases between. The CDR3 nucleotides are TGTGCCAGTAGTAAATCAATCATAGTTGAAAGCAATCAGCCCCAGCATTTT. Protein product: CASSKSIIVESNQPQHF.

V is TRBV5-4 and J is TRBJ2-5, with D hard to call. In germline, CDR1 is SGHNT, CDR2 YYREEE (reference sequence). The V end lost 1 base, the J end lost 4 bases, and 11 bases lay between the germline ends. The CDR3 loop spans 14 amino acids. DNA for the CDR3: TGTGCCAGCAGCTTGCCGAGTAGTGTAGAGACCCAGTACTTC. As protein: CASSLPSSVETQYF. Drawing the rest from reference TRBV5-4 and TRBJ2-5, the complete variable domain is ETGVTQSPTHLIKTRGQQVTLRCSSQSGHNTVSWYQQALGQGPQFIFQYYREEENGRGNFPPRFSGLQFPNYSSELNVNALELDDSALYLCASSLPSSVETQYFGPGTRLLVL.

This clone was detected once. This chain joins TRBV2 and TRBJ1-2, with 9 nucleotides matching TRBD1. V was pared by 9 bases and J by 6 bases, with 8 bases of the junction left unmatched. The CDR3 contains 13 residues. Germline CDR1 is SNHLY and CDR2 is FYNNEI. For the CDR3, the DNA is TGTGCCAGTTTACAGGGGGCGTTGAATGGCTACACCTTC. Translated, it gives CASLQGALNGYTF.

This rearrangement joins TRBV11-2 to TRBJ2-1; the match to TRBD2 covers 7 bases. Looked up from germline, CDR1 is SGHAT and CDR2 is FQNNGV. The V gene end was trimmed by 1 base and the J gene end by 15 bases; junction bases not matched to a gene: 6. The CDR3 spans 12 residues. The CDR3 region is CASSLGRLAPFF. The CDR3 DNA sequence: TGTGCCAGCAGCTTAGGCCGACTAGCCCCGTTCTTC.

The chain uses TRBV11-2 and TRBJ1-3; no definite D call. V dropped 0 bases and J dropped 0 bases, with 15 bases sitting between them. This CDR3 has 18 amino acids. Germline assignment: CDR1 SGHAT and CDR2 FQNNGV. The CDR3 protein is CASSLEVRGRSSGNTIYF. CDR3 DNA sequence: TGTGCCAGCAGCTTAGAAGTACGGGGTCGGAGCTCTGGAAACACCATATATTTT.

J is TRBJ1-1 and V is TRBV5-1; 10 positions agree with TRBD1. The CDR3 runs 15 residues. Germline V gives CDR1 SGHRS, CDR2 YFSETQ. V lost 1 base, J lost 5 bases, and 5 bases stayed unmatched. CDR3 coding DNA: TGCGCCAGCAGCTTGATGGGACAGGGGCGTACTGAAGCTTTCTTT. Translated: CASSLMGQGRTEAFF.

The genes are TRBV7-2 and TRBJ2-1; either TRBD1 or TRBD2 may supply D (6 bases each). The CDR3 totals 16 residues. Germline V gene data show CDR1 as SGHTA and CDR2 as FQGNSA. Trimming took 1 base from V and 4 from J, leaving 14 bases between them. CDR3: CASSLGGTNLYNEQFF. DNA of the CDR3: TGTGCCAGCAGCTTAGGCGGGACAAATCTTTACAATGAGCAGTTCTTC.

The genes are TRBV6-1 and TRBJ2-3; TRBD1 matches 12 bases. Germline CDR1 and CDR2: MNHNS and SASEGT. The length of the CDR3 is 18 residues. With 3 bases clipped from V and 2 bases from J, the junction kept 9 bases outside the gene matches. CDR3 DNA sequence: TGTGCCAGCAGTGATCGCCGGGACAGGGGGCCTGCCACAGATACGCAGTATTTT. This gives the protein CASSDRRDRGPATDTQYF.

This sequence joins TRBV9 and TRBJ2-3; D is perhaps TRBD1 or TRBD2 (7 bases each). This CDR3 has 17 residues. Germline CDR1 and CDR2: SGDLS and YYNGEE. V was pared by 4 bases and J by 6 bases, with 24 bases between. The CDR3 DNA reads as TGTGCCAGCAGCCCCAGGGGGGACGGGGGGCTAAGCGATACGCAGTATTTT. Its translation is CASSPRGDGGLSDTQYF. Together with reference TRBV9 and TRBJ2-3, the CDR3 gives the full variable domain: DSGVTQTPKHLITATGQRVTLRCSPRSGDLSVYWYQQSLDQGLQFLIQYYNGEERAKGNILERFSAQQFPDLHSELNLSSLELGDSALYFCASSPRGDGGLSDTQYFGPGTRLTVL.

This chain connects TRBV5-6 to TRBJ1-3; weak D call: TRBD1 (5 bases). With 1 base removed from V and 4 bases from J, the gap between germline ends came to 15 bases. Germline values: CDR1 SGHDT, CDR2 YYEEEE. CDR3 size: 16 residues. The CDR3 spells CASSLSGDRWGNTIYF. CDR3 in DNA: TGTGCCAGCAGCTTGTCGGGGGATAGGTGGGGAAACACCATATATTTT.

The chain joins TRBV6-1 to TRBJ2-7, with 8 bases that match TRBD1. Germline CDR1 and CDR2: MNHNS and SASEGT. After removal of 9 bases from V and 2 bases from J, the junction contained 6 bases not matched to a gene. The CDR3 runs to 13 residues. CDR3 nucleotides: TGTGCCAGTAAACCGGACAGGGCCTACGAGCAGTACTTC. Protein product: CASKPDRAYEQYF.

The CDR3 DNA reads TGTGCCAGCAGTTTAACAGGGAACCTCGAGCAGTACTTC. Translation gives CASSLTGNLEQYF. V is TRBV28 and J is TRBJ2-7, with D perhaps matching TRBD1 (6 bases). The V end lost 2 bases, the J end lost 6 bases, and 11 bases lay between the germline ends. The CDR3 spans 13 residues. Germline lookup yields CDR1 MDHEN and CDR2 SYDVKM. Complete variable domain (other parts from reference TRBV28 and TRBJ2-7): DVKVTQSSRYLVKRTGEKVFLECVQDMDHENMFWYRQDPGLGLRLIYFSYDVKMKEKGDIPEGYSVSREKKERFSLILESASTNQTSMYLCASSLTGNLEQYFGPGTRLTVT.

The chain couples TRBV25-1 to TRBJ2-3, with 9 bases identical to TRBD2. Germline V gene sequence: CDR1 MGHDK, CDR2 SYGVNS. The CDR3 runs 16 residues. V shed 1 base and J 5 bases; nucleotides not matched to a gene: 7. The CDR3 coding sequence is TGTGCCAGCAGTGAATGGAGGCGGGAGGGCCGAGATACGCAGTATTTT. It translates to CASSEWRREGRDTQYF.

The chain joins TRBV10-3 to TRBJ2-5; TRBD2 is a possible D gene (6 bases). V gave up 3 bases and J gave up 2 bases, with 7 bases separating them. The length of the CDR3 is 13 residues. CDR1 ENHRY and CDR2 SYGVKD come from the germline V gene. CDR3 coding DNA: TGTGCCATCAGTGAACGGGGGCAAGAGACCCAGTACTTC. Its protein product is CAISERGQETQYF.

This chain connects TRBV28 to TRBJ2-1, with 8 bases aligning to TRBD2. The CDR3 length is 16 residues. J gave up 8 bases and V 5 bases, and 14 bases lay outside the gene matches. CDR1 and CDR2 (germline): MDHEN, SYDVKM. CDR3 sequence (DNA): TGTGCCAGCAGTACCCGCGGCGGGAGGAGGTTGGATGAGCAGTTCTTC. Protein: CASSTRGGRRLDEQFF.